This T cell receptor (beta chain) was retrieved from a study of cytomegalovirus exposure and HLA in healthy donors (dated by TCRdb to 2016 to 2017). For the study in its entirety: An earlier analysis of approximately 640 of the donors reported more than 250 Gb of sequence data and some 100 million unique TCR beta sequences from about 179 million T cells. An early release that covered approximately 600 HLA-typed donors contained approximately 300 gigabases of sequencing data and around 85 million unique TCR sequences. Of the roughly 400 genotyped donors, over 80% were placed in the genetic ancestry cluster associated with self-reported Caucasian donors. The aim of the study was to test whether cataloging public T cell receptors could identify signatures of past pathogen exposure. The study used immunosequencing to profile the T cell repertoires of several hundred subjects and linked those repertoires to cytomegalovirus serostatus. Besides the first cohort of hundreds of subjects, a separate validation cohort made up of roughly 120 different subjects was used. High-throughput TCR immunosequencing, statistical association of individual TCRs with disease status, and machine learning were combined to predict cytomegalovirus infection status. In a later analysis, previously published TCR beta repertoires from roughly 710 donors were re-analyzed and high-resolution HLA genotyping was added so that TCR occurrence patterns could be studied. Rather than drawing on any new phenotypic data, the later analysis identified candidate immune exposures from TCR beta sequences and the way those sequences occurred across donors. An earlier analysis of 587 of the donors used high-throughput TCR beta sequencing to judge whether each TCR beta V gene segment behaved as functional or pseudogenic. Donor age, sex, ethnicity and CMV serostatus were compiled together with the repertoire data. Genome-wide SNP genotypes for about 65% of the roughly 700 donors were used in a later genetic analysis, which treated that subset as a discovery cohort. All discovery cohort repertoires had been generated on a single sequencing platform. HLA typing included class I and class II loci at four-digit resolution. The number of typed donors differed by locus: about 620-640 for A, B, C, DRB1 and DQB1; approximately 540 for DQA1; approximately 600 for DPA1; and about 470 for DPB1. Roughly 5 DR-DQ haplotypes were handled as single units for association and clustering because linkage in the cohort was strong. Across roughly 420 genotyped donors of the cohort, an average of approximately 200,000 unique TCR beta nucleotide sequences per donor were sequenced, and roughly 17% of those sequences were non-productive. The full study reports these points: Because some donors lacked HLA typing at each locus, the association tests relied only on the typed subset. It was suggested by the authors that the approach could potentially be generalized to other disease states and immunological phenotypes. The only immune exposure information available for the cohort was CMV serostatus. According to a later genetic analysis, donors in an Asian-associated ancestry cluster had fewer N-insertions in productive TCRs than the approximately 630-donor mean. Compared with equally common non-associated chains, HLA-associated TCR beta chains in a later analysis were more clonally expanded and had lower generation probabilities. An association between a missense DCLRE1C variant and V-gene and J-gene trimming of TCR beta chains was found in a later genetic analysis and replicated in an independent cohort. Specific HLA alleles were associated with 15,000 to 20,000 TCR beta sequences at a false discovery rate of 0.05 in a later analysis. The cohort was sequenced for TCR beta chains only, and without alpha or paired-chain data the features that could be detected were limited. In the study, roughly 160 TCR beta chains were listed as associated with cytomegalovirus. Most CMV-associated TCR beta chains appeared to be HLA-restricted in a later analysis, and the HLA associations seemed to be driven largely by CMV exposure. According to a later analysis, TCR association rates differed among HLA loci, with DRB1 alleles showing the most associated TCRs and HLA-C alleles showing the fewest. Linkage disequilibrium might explain the correlated functional status among segregating V segments, but an unknown experimental factor could not be excluded. The earlier analysis of some 560 of the donors excluded around 17 rarely observed V segments, including chromosome 9 orphons, because counts were too low. Sequencing depth was assumed to be roughly uniform across donors in the presence/absence analyses, though that assumption may not hold. According to a later analysis, parvovirus B19, influenza, CMV and Epstein-Barr virus appeared linked to several top co-occurrence clusters. When HLA alleles, especially DR and DQ, strongly co-occurred, TCR associations were difficult to assign to individual alleles. Most TCR sequences were observed very rarely across donors, whereas some public TCRs were present in many individuals. Broadly in line with IMGT annotations, most TCR beta V segments showed up in productive rearrangements about 87% or about 30% of the time in an earlier analysis of several hundred of the donors. The classifier was reported to diagnose cytomegalovirus status with high specificity and sensitivity in both the original cohort and the validation cohort. A few of the identified cytomegalovirus-associated TCR beta chains were confirmed in vitro to be specific for cytomegalovirus antigens. A further reported finding was that TCR beta sequences accurately predicted the HLA-A and HLA-B alleles for most subjects in the first cohort. A cluster of highly shared sequence variants was judged likely to represent a technical artifact of the sequencing pipeline.

The cohort was made up of roughly 670 healthy bone marrow donors. At the time of sampling, all cohort members were nominally healthy, though unrecorded immune exposures were likely present. The donor tested CMV seropositive, placing the donor among the 250 to 350 seropositive members of the cohort. Each donor provided a peripheral blood sample, and peripheral blood mononuclear cells were used for TCR beta sequencing. Genomic DNA was extracted from the blood cell samples with the Qiagen DNeasy Blood Extraction Kit. This clone was seen more than once but under ten times. Its antigen has not been determined. Per-base qualities were not stored, and no clone one base away is much larger. Libraries were built with the immunoSEQ multiplex PCR assay. A mixture of 60 forward primers for TCR Vbeta segments and 13 reverse primers for TCR Jbeta segments was used in the multiplex PCR. The CDR3 region of rearranged TCR beta genes was amplified from genomic DNA by a multiplex PCR assay. The amplified TCR beta libraries were sequenced on the Illumina HiSeq System as 87-base-pair reads. In the original analysis: A later analysis tallied 75 million to 85 million unique TCR beta chains across the approximately 670 repertoires, and around 9.9 million of those chains were shared by two or more donors. Raw reads were error-corrected and collapsed into unique sequences by a nearest-neighbor algorithm in which closely related sequences were merged to remove PCR and sequencing errors. Alignment of CDR3 sequences to IMGT reference sequences was used to assign V, D and J gene segments. For a sequence to be retained, a match of at least six nucleotides to both a V gene segment and a J gene segment was required. A rearrangement counted as productive if the CDR3 had no stop codons and remained in frame with V and J, and every other rearrangement counted as non-productive. Following IMGT convention, CDR3 was defined as the stretch from the second conserved V-encoded cysteine to the conserved J-encoded phenylalanine. Sequences without an unambiguous match to a single V gene segment were excluded from the earlier analysis of approximately 600 of the donors. An earlier analysis of roughly 590 of the donors called V segments functional above 56.7% productive rearrangements and segregating when the between-donor standard deviation exceeded 5%. To diagnose cytomegalovirus status from the catalog of TCR beta chain sequences, a statistical classification framework was built. In a later analysis, V and J genes were assigned by comparing TCR nucleotide sequences against IMGT/GENE-DB human TR gene sequences. A later analysis assigned CDR3 sequences and most-parsimonious VDJ recombination scenarios with the TCRdist pipeline. In a later analysis, each TCR beta chain was defined by its CDR3 amino acid sequence together with its V-gene family, and reads lacking a unique V-gene family were excluded. To address suspected cross-contamination and a sequencing artifact, a later analysis removed roughly 640 highly shared, low-generation-probability nucleotide sequences. In a later analysis, a clonal expansion index for each public chain was calculated from normalized within-repertoire ranks of inferred template counts. A later analysis computed generation probabilities with a VDJ recombination model fitted to out-of-frame rearrangements, and checked the results against IGoR. A later analysis scored TCR-TCR, TCR-HLA and TCR-CMV co-occurrence with hypergeometric tests, applying a repertoire-size bias correction to TCR pairs. In a later analysis, false discovery rates were estimated by permuting HLA or CMV assignments 20 times. In a later analysis, co-occurring TCRs were grouped using DBSCAN, and TCRdist sequence similarity was added for clustering within HLA-allele-positive subsets. For co-occurrence clustering, repertoires with fewer than 30,000 or more than 120,000 public chains were excluded, along with five repertoires with anomalous nucleotide sharing. The source is immuneACCESS, and TCRdb retained only in-frame sequences with V and J called. Part of the clones is not carried over; for the studies checked, unresolved V genes explain less than half of this, and the remainder is unexplained. For V, J and clone size, that table is used; D and trimming come from the DNA. In all, the sample holds about 120,000 clones, and under 80% of those were seen once. Together, the top ten hold around 30% of the sample.

This TCR came from a man in his sixties in good health and CMV-seropositive. Material for sequencing was PBMCs.

In nucleotides, the sequence is TGTGCCAGCAGTTACGATTGGGGACAGGGTTCCTACGAGCAGTACTTC. This gives the protein CASSYDWGQGSYEQYF. The chain uses TRBV6-5 and TRBJ2-7, with 9 middle bases fitting TRBD1. Sequences MNHEY (CDR1) and SVGAGI (CDR2) are obtained from the germline V gene. After removal of 2 bases from V and 1 base from J, the junction retains 6 bases not matched to a gene. From cysteine to phenylalanine, the CDR3 is 16 amino acids long. Just CDR3 DNA is preserved here, 48 bases in frame from base 1.